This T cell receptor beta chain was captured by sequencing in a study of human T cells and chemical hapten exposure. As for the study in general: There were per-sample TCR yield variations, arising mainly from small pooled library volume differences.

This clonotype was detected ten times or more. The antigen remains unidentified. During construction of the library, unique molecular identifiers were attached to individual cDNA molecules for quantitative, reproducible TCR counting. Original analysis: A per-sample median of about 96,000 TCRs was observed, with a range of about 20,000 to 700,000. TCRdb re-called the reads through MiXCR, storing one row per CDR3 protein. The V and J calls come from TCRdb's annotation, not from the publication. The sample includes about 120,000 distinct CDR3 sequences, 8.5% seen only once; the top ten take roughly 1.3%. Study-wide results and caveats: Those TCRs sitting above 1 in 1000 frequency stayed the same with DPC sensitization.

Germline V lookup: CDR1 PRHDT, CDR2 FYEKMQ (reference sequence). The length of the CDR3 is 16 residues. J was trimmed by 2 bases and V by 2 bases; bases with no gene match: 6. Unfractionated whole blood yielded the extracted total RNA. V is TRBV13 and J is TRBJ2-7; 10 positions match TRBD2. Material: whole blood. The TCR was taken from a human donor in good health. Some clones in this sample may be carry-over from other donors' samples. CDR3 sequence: CASSLFRTSGTYEQYF. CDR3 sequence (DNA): TGTGCCAGCAGCTTATTCCGGACTAGCGGCACCTACGAGCAGTACTTC.